This T cell receptor (beta chain) was profiled in a study of beta chain features in type 1 diabetes. Study-wide results and limits: Reduced insertions and increased deletions marked VDJ junctions in type 1 diabetes patients.

The entirety of the isolated RNA underwent reverse transcription, so expressed TCRB transcripts were sequenced. Each sample of naive, central memory or regulatory T cells had, on average, approximately 3.5 million reads. Some clones are missing from TCRdb's copy, which holds only in-frame ones; the method was immunoSEQ multiplex PCR. The table records some 140,000 clones, nearly 9.5% of them present only once. A CD45RO/CCR7/CD25/CD127/CD95/CD27 panel sorted naive, central memory, regulatory and stem cell-like memory CD4+ cells. The germline V gene encodes CDR1 SGHRS and CDR2 YFSETQ. The CDR3 spans 16 residues. The J segment lost 1 base and the V segment lost 2 bases, leaving 5 bases of the junction unmatched. As to this clone: The antigen remains undetermined.

The chain carries TRBV5-1 and TRBJ2-3; 9 bases fit TRBD2. The receptor was isolated from a man between 18 and 29 years old in good health. The sequencing input was central memory CD4+ T cells from blood. The CDR3, as DNA: TGCGCCAGCAGCTTTCTGACTAGCGGACGCACAGATACGCAGTATTTT. Protein: CASSFLTSGRTDTQYF.